The next 20 T cell receptor beta chains were all read from a single sample in a study of blood T cell repertoires in COVID-19. TCRdb's table, derived via immunoSEQ multiplex PCR, lists solely in-frame clones and lacks some. The profile shows a few hundred thousand clones, 88% of them singletons. The source material was PBMCs or T cells enriched from blood (not recorded which). These receptor sequences come from a woman aged 25 to 39 who had recovered from COVID-19.

The chain has TRBV6-5 and TRBJ2-7; 8 bases align to TRBD1. Germline loops: CDR1 MNHEY, CDR2 SVGAGI. V trimming: 7 bases; J trimming: 7 bases; junction bases outside the gene matches: 15. The CDR3 length is 15 residues. The CDR3 DNA reads TGTGCCAGCACTCTACCGCAGGGGGCAAGAGTAGAGCAGTACTTC. It translates to CASTLPQGARVEQYF.

This chain connects TRBV13 to TRBJ1-2, with D possibly being TRBD1 (6 bases). This CDR3 has 12 amino acids. V dropped 0 bases and J dropped 8 bases, with 7 bases sitting between them. CDR1 and CDR2 from the germline V gene are PRHDT and FYEKMQ (reference sequence). CDR3 residues: CASSLGGGGYTF. Here the CDR3 DNA reads TGTGCCAGCAGCTTAGGTGGGGGCGGCTACACCTTC.

V is TRBV5-1 and J is TRBJ2-3; D uncertain. Germline lookup yields CDR1 SGHRS and CDR2 YFSETQ. V was shortened by 2 bases and J by 1 base, with 11 bases between the two germline ends. This CDR3 comprises 15 residues. CDR3 protein: CASSFRGVGTDTQYF. Here the CDR3 DNA reads TGCGCCAGCAGCTTTCGAGGAGTCGGCACAGATACGCAGTATTTT.

The rearrangement links TRBV5-6 to TRBJ1-2, with 8 positions matching TRBD1. J gave up 8 bases and V 5 bases, and 11 bases lay outside the gene matches. From germline, CDR1 is SGHDT and CDR2 YYEEEE. This CDR3 region has 14 residues. DNA for the CDR3: TGTGCCAGCAGTCCTCCGACAGGGGAAGTCGGCTACACCTTC. Encoded protein: CASSPPTGEVGYTF.

Only one count was recorded for this clone. This chain connects TRBV27 to TRBJ2-3, with 7 bases lining up with TRBD2. CDR3 length: 12 amino acids. Trimming at V came to 4 bases and at J to 10 bases, leaving 5 bases not matched to a gene. Germline V gene data show CDR1 as MNHEY and CDR2 as SMNVEV (reference sequence). The CDR3 DNA follows: TGTGCCAGCAGTTCTGGACTAGGGGCGCAGTATTTT. It translates to CASSSGLGAQYF.

V gene TRBV10-1 combines with J gene TRBJ1-1; D is unresolved. The CDR3 totals 8 residues. CDR1 is WNHNN and CDR2 is SYGVQD in the germline V gene (reference sequence). Trimming pared 8 bases from V and 7 bases from J, leaving 2 bases between. CDR3: CASYEAFF. CDR3 bases: TGCGCCAGCTATGAAGCTTTCTTT.

The chain uses TRBV28 and TRBJ1-2; TRBD1 matches at 8 bases. The CDR3 has 17 residues. Germline trimming cut 2 bases from V and 4 bases from J; bases unmatched to any gene: 12. CDR1 and CDR2 (germline): MDHEN, SYDVKM. As DNA, the CDR3 is TGTGCCAGCAGTTTACCTGGACAGGGAAGGGCTCTCTATGGCTACACCTTC. This codes for CASSLPGQGRALYGYTF.

V usage is TRBV13 and J usage is TRBJ2-3, with TRBD2 identical over 11 bases. Looked up from germline, CDR1 is PRHDT and CDR2 is FYEKMQ (reference sequence). The CDR3 is 19 amino acids. J gave up 0 bases and V 5 bases, and 13 bases lay outside the gene matches. Here the CDR3 DNA reads TGTGCCAGCAGCGGACGACTAGCGGGAAGGGGAACTAGCACAGATACGCAGTATTTT. This codes for CASSGRLAGRGTSTDTQYF.

The chain carries TRBV18 and TRBJ1-2; no reliable D call. Per germline, CDR1 KGHSH and CDR2 LQKENI. V gave up 6 bases and J gave up 7 bases, with 12 bases separating them. The CDR3 sequence is 12 residues long. The CDR3 DNA sequence: TGTGCCAGCTCGCCGACATCATTTGGCTACACCTTC. As protein: CASSPTSFGYTF.

The chain combines TRBV7-9 with TRBJ2-7; 8 bases are a match to TRBD2. The V gene end was trimmed by 4 bases and the J gene end by 6 bases; junction bases not matched to a gene: 11. Per germline, CDR1 SEHNR and CDR2 FQNEAQ (reference sequence). This CDR3 comprises 15 residues. The CDR3 spells CASSSLLAGSIEQYF. CDR3 DNA sequence: TGTGCCAGCAGCTCCCTGCTAGCGGGCTCTATCGAGCAGTACTTC.

The chain joins TRBV6-5 to TRBJ2-1; D is unresolved. V was trimmed by 9 bases and J by 13 bases, leaving 16 bases between them. Germline V gene data show CDR1 as MNHEY and CDR2 as SVGAGI. The CDR3 contains 11 residues. Here the CDR3 reads CASGPPVHQFF. CDR3 sequence (DNA): TGTGCCAGTGGGCCCCCAGTCCATCAGTTCTTC.

The chain carries TRBV4-2 and TRBJ2-7, with 10 bases matching TRBD2. With 8 bases clipped from V and 5 bases from J, the junction kept 6 bases outside the gene matches. Germline V CDR1 and CDR2: LGHNA, YNFKEQ. This CDR3 contains 13 residues. The CDR3 is CASGPSGGHEQYF. The CDR3 bases are TGTGCCAGCGGCCCTAGCGGGGGCCACGAGCAGTACTTC.

This chain links TRBV7-9 with TRBJ1-1; TRBD1 aligns across 8 bases. The V and J ends lost 3 bases and 0 bases, in that order; junction bases with no gene match: 3. Germline V gene lookup returns CDR1 SEHNR and CDR2 FQNEAQ (reference sequence). The CDR3 has 15 residues. CDR3 protein: CASSFSTGVNTEAFF. As DNA, the CDR3 is TGTGCCAGCAGCTTTTCGACAGGGGTGAACACTGAAGCTTTCTTT.

CDR3 sequence reads: CASSQATWAGEIQETQYF. Written as DNA, the CDR3 is TGTGCCAGCAGCCAAGCTACCTGGGCGGGGGAAATCCAAGAGACCCAGTACTTC. This chain uses TRBV3-1 (or the pseudogene TRBV3-2) with TRBJ2-5; 7 nucleotides agree with TRBD2. Germline CDR1 is LGHDT and CDR2 is YNNKEL (reference sequence). J was trimmed by 1 base and V by 1 base; bases with no gene match: 12. The CDR3 loop spans 18 amino acids.

V and J are TRBV24-1 and TRBJ2-7; 7 bases line up with TRBD1. Per the germline V gene, CDR1 is KGHDR and CDR2 is SFDVKD. V gave up 3 bases and J gave up 5 bases; unmatched junction bases: 3. CDR3 length: 13 amino acids. Here the CDR3 reads CATSDPDRDEQYF. For the CDR3, the DNA is TGTGCCACCAGTGATCCCGACAGGGACGAGCAGTACTTC.

The chain has TRBV6-5 and TRBJ1-5; 8 bases line up with TRBD1. Germline V gene lookup returns CDR1 MNHEY and CDR2 SVGAGI. V shed 4 bases and J 2 bases; nucleotides not matched to a gene: 4. The CDR3 covers 15 residues. For the CDR3, the DNA is TGTGCCAGCAGTTCCTTGACAGGGGGCAATCAGCCCCAGCATTTT. It codes for CASSSLTGGNQPQHF.

The count of this clone is one. The chain joins TRBV5-1 to TRBJ1-1, with TRBD1 as a possible D gene (6 bases). The V gene's germline CDR1 is SGHRS and CDR2 YFSETQ. This CDR3 region has 13 residues. Between the trimmed V and J ends, which lost 6 bases and 0 bases, there was a span of 9 bases. DNA for the CDR3: TGCGCCAGCAAGACAGGCCTGAACACTGAAGCTTTCTTT. Translated: CASKTGLNTEAFF.

This rearrangement joins TRBV19 to TRBJ1-5; 8 bases align to TRBD1. The CDR3 sequence is 15 residues long. V shed 0 bases, J shed 9 bases, and the junction held 7 bases outside the gene matches. Germline V gene sequence: CDR1 LNHDA, CDR2 SQIVND (reference sequence). The CDR3 loop is CASSIEDREARPQHF. CDR3 nucleotides: TGTGCCAGTAGTATAGAGGACAGGGAAGCGCGGCCCCAGCATTTT.

V is TRBV7-3 and J is TRBJ2-1; TRBD2 aligns across 10 bases. After removal of 0 bases from V and 7 bases from J, the junction contained 3 bases not matched to a gene. The germline CDR1 and CDR2 sequences are SGHTA and FQGTGA. The CDR3 runs to 15 residues. This chain's CDR3 is CASSLTSGGPNEQFF. CDR3 nucleotides: TGTGCCAGCAGCTTAACTAGCGGGGGGCCTAATGAGCAGTTCTTC.

The chain carries TRBV2 and TRBJ1-1; no reliable D call. This CDR3 contains 13 residues. Germline CDR1 and CDR2: SNHLY and FYNNEI. Trimming cost V 7 bases and J 2 bases, with 11 bases left between them. The CDR3 sequence: CASTNSANTEAFF. CDR3 nucleotide sequence: TGTGCCAGCACCAATAGCGCTAACACTGAAGCTTTCTTT.